Listed below are T cell receptor beta chains from one sample, sequenced in a study of blood T cell repertoires in COVID-19. TCRdb's table, derived via immunoSEQ multiplex PCR, lists solely in-frame clones and lacks some. The sample contains 200,000 to 300,000 clones, 81% of which appear only once. Material: peripheral blood. The origin of the receptors is a woman of 80 years or more with COVID-19, enrolled during active disease. The CDR3 runs from the conserved cysteine through the conserved F or W. A D gene is named only where the DNA matches it firmly. Size is omitted from some rows. Given values are once, few, many or a class for expanded clones.

D gene: TRBD1
clone size: -
V gene: TRBV30
J gene: TRBJ1-2
CDR3 protein: CAASTGAVGGYTF
CDR3 DNA: TGTGCCGCCTCGACAGGGGCGGTGGGTGGCTACACCTTC

D gene: TRBD1
clone size: -
V gene: TRBV5-1
J gene: TRBJ1-1
CDR3 protein: CASSLGGGETEAFF
CDR3 DNA: TGCGCCAGCAGCTTGGGAGGGGGCGAAACTGAAGCTTTCTTT

D gene: -
clone size: -
V gene: TRBV5-4
J gene: TRBJ2-1
CDR3 protein: CASSTTPSSYNEQFF
CDR3 DNA: TGTGCCAGCAGCACTACGCCGAGCTCCTACAATGAGCAGTTCTTC

D gene: -
clone size: -
V gene: TRBV12-3/TRBV12-4
J gene: TRBJ1-3
CDR3 protein: CASSFSGDTIYF
CDR3 DNA: TGTGCCAGCAGTTTCAGCGGAGACACCATATATTTT

D gene: TRBD2
clone size: -
V gene: TRBV10-1
J gene: TRBJ2-1
CDR3 protein: CASRSGRLKEQFF
CDR3 DNA: TGCGCCAGCAGAAGCGGGAGGTTAAAGGAGCAGTTCTTC

D gene: -
clone size: -
V gene: TRBV7-8
J gene: TRBJ2-7
CDR3 protein: CASSLGSGGRYEQYF
CDR3 DNA: TGTGCCAGCAGCTTAGGATCCGGGGGGCGCTACGAGCAGTACTTC

D gene: TRBD1
clone size: few
V gene: TRBV6-5
J gene: TRBJ1-4
CDR3 protein: CAASLAGGGEKLFF
CDR3 DNA: TGTGCCGCATCGCTGGCAGGGGGAGGCGAAAAACTGTTTTTT

D gene: -
clone size: -
V gene: TRBV23-1
J gene: TRBJ2-2
CDR3 protein: CASSLGVNRTGELFF
CDR3 DNA: TGCGCCAGCAGTCTCGGGGTTAATAGGACCGGGGAGCTGTTTTTT

D gene: TRBD2
clone size: once
V gene: TRBV2
J gene: TRBJ2-2
CDR3 protein: CASSEGTSGRRELFF
CDR3 DNA: TGTGCCAGCAGTGAGGGGACTAGCGGGAGGAGGGAGCTGTTTTTT

D gene: -
clone size: -
V gene: TRBV5-1
J gene: TRBJ1-2
CDR3 protein: CASSLDPVSYGYTF
CDR3 DNA: TGCGCCAGCAGCTTGGACCCAGTCAGCTATGGCTACACCTTC

D gene: TRBD2
clone size: -
V gene: TRBV3-1/TRBV3-2
J gene: TRBJ2-7
CDR3 protein: CASSSSGDSYEQYF
CDR3 DNA: TGTGCCAGCAGCTCTAGCGGGGACTCCTACGAGCAGTACTTC

D gene: -
clone size: -
V gene: TRBV19
J gene: TRBJ1-5
CDR3 protein: CASRKGPRQGISQPQHF
CDR3 DNA: TGTGCCAGTCGAAAGGGGCCGAGGCAGGGGATTTCCCAGCCCCAGCATTTT

D gene: TRBD1
clone size: once
V gene: TRBV2
J gene: TRBJ1-2
CDR3 protein: CASSEAGLTGDLSYTF
CDR3 DNA: TGTGCCAGCAGTGAAGCTGGACTCACAGGGGATTTGAGCTACACCTTC

D gene: TRBD1
clone size: few
V gene: TRBV3-1/TRBV3-2
J gene: TRBJ1-5
CDR3 protein: CASSLGQGLNQPQHF
CDR3 DNA: TGTGCCAGCAGCCTAGGACAGGGGCTCAATCAGCCCCAGCATTTT

D gene: TRBD1
clone size: -
V gene: TRBV6-5
J gene: TRBJ2-7
CDR3 protein: CASSYSGQGAYEQYF
CDR3 DNA: TGTGCCAGCAGTTACTCGGGACAGGGAGCCTACGAGCAGTACTTC

D gene: -
clone size: -
V gene: TRBV6-5
J gene: TRBJ1-3
CDR3 protein: CASSYSQGNRNTIYF
CDR3 DNA: TGTGCCAGCAGTTACTCGCAGGGGAACAGAAACACCATATATTTT

D gene: -
clone size: -
V gene: TRBV3-1/TRBV3-2
J gene: TRBJ1-3
CDR3 protein: CASSFRVSGNTIYF
CDR3 DNA: TGTGCCAGCAGCTTCAGGGTTTCAGGAAACACCATATATTTT

D gene: -
clone size: -
V gene: TRBV7-9
J gene: TRBJ1-3
CDR3 protein: CASSYVGAGNTIYF
CDR3 DNA: TGTGCCAGCAGCTACGTGGGGGCAGGAAACACCATATATTTT

D gene: TRBD1
clone size: -
V gene: TRBV11-2
J gene: TRBJ2-7
CDR3 protein: CASSFGLGQAYEQYF
CDR3 DNA: TGTGCCAGCAGCTTCGGACTGGGACAGGCCTACGAGCAGTACTTC

D gene: TRBD1
clone size: -
V gene: TRBV6-2/TRBV6-3
J gene: TRBJ1-2
CDR3 protein: CASSLTSTGTANYGYTF
CDR3 DNA: TGTGCCAGCAGCCTCACTTCTACCGGGACAGCTAACTATGGCTACACCTTC

D gene: -
clone size: -
V gene: TRBV5-4
J gene: TRBJ1-2
CDR3 protein: CASSFTTDYGYTF
CDR3 DNA: TGTGCCAGCAGCTTTACTACGGACTATGGCTACACCTTC

D gene: TRBD1
clone size: -
V gene: TRBV30
J gene: TRBJ1-6
CDR3 protein: CAWIGARGNSPLHF
CDR3 DNA: TGTGCCTGGATAGGGGCCAGGGGGAATTCACCCCTCCACTTT

D gene: TRBD1
clone size: -
V gene: TRBV11-2
J gene: TRBJ1-3
CDR3 protein: CASSHKGQSSSGNTIYF
CDR3 DNA: TGTGCCAGCAGCCACAAGGGACAGTCGAGCTCTGGAAACACCATATATTTT

D gene: TRBD2
clone size: once
V gene: TRBV5-1
J gene: TRBJ2-1
CDR3 protein: CASSLAVLGGINEQFF
CDR3 DNA: TGCGCCAGCAGCTTGGCAGTCTTGGGGGGGATCAATGAGCAGTTCTTC

D gene: -
clone size: -
V gene: TRBV6-6
J gene: TRBJ2-3
CDR3 protein: CASSYRGSTDTQYF
CDR3 DNA: TGTGCCAGCAGTTACCGTGGCAGCACAGATACGCAGTATTTT